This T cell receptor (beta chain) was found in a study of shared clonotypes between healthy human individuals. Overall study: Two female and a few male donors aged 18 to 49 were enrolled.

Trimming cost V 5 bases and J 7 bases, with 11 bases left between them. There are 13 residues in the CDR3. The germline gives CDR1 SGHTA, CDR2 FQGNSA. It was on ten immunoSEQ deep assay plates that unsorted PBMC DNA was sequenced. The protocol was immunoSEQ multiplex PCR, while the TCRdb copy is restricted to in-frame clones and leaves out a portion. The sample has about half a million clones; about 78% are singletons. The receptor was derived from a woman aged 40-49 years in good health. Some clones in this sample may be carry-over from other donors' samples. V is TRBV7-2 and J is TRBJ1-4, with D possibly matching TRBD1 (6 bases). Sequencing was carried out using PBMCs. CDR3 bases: TGTGCCAGCAGCCCACAGGGTTCTGAAAAACTGTTTTTT. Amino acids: CASSPQGSEKLFF.